This T cell receptor (beta chain) was recovered during a study of CD8+ T cells in alopecia areata. To note about this clone: Its matching antigen is unknown.

Overall study findings and caveats: It was lesional scalp, especially alopecia totalis/universalis, that showed higher clonality than normal scalp. Scalp clonality and expanded CD8+ clones among the top 100 were significantly decreased by tofacitinib.

The treatment is: oral pan-JAK inhibitor, 5-10 mg twice daily. Investigators sorted PBMCs to obtain both CD4+ and CD8+ T cells. Germline V lookup: CDR1 SGDLS, CDR2 YYNGEE. The length of the CDR3 is 12 residues. With 3 bases removed from V and 11 bases from J, the gap between germline ends came to 12 bases. Isolated RNA was reverse transcribed into cDNA used as the sequencing template. Assay used: immunoSEQ multiplex PCR; TCRdb lists only in-frame clones, some missing. The sample records 90,000 or so clones, roughly 46% being singletons. This receptor was identified in a human donor with alopecia areata. Sequenced material: CD8+ T cells sorted from blood, taken at week 24, from a patient treated with tofacitinib. The chain employs TRBV9 and TRBJ2-1; TRBD1 is a possible D gene (5 bases). CDR3 bases: TGTGCCAGCAGCGACGACAGTTTACAGCAGTTCTTC. Amino acids: CASSDDSLQQFF.